These 20 T cell receptor beta chains share one sample of origin, sequenced in a study of T-cell memory formation after mild COVID-19. MiXCR was run by TCRdb on the 5' RACE reads, yielding one entry per CDR3 protein. The repertoire includes roughly 600,000 distinct CDR3 sequences, about a sixth of them detected once, and about 11% sits in the top ten. The material sequenced was PBMCs or a T cell subset sorted from them (not recorded which). The receptors shown here come from an adult woman who had mild COVID-19 (a few samples of this study predate the infection). Cell type and time point are not known.

V and J are TRBV3-1 and TRBJ2-7; the match to TRBD2 covers 10 bases. The CDR3 totals 19 residues. The germline CDR1 and CDR2 sequences are LGHDT and YNNKEL (reference sequence). Losses at the gene ends were 0 bases for V and 5 bases for J; bases not matched to a gene: 16. The CDR3, as DNA: TGTGCCAGCAGCCAAGATCATGGTAGCGGGAGGTCCCCTTTGGACGAGCAGTACTTC. Amino acids: CASSQDHGSGRSPLDEQYF.

This clonotype was counted at least ten times. The genes are TRBV7-2 and TRBJ1-2; D remains ambiguous. V was trimmed by 3 bases and J by 4 bases, leaving 6 bases between them. The CDR3 is 12 amino acids. Germline loops: CDR1 SGHTA, CDR2 FQGNSA. The CDR3 loop reads CASSLTAYGYTF. The CDR3, as DNA: TGTGCCAGCAGCTTGACGGCCTATGGCTACACCTTC.

This clonotype was seen more than once but under ten times. The chain links TRBV12-3 or TRBV12-4 to TRBJ2-2; D may be TRBD2 (5 bases). The CDR3 length is 15 residues. Between the trimmed V and J ends, which lost 5 bases and 4 bases, there was a span of 14 bases. CDR3 coding DNA: TGTGCCAGCAGTCCCGGGGTGATCGGCACCGGGGAGCTGTTTTTT. Translating it yields CASSPGVIGTGELFF.

This clonotype was counted only a few times. V usage is TRBV18 and J usage is TRBJ2-1; 12 bases fit TRBD2. This CDR3 is 15 amino acids long. V shed 3 bases and J 7 bases; nucleotides not matched to a gene: 4. CDR1 and CDR2 from the germline V gene are KGHSH and LQKENI. The CDR3 bases are TGTGCCAGCTCACCGGCGCTAGCGGGAGGGAATGAGCAGTTCTTC. It encodes CASSPALAGGNEQFF.

This chain joins TRBV6-4 and TRBJ2-5; 10 nucleotides align to TRBD2. The CDR3 loop spans 15 amino acids. Germline assignment: CDR1 MRHNA and CDR2 SNTAGT. Trimming removed 3 bases from V and 4 bases from J; junction bases left unmatched: 5. As DNA, the CDR3 is TGTGCCAGCAGTGAAAAAGCGGGAGGGCCAGAGACCCAGTACTTC. It is translated as CASSEKAGGPETQYF.

The rearrangement links TRBV6-1 to TRBJ2-1; TRBD1 might be the D (6 bases). Germline CDR1 is MNHNS and CDR2 is SASEGT. The CDR3 is made up of 15 amino acids. Trimming cost V 3 bases and J 8 bases, with 17 bases left between them. The CDR3 DNA follows: TGTGCCAGCAGTGATGACAGGAGGTATGGGGATGAGCAGTTCTTC. It yields the protein CASSDDRRYGDEQFF.

The V gene is TRBV28, the J gene TRBJ1-2; D remains unclear. Trimming cost V 10 bases and J 6 bases, with 21 bases left between them. Germline loops: CDR1 MDHEN, CDR2 SYDVKM. This CDR3 comprises 14 residues. The CDR3 nucleotides read TGTGCCATTATCGACCGGGATTCCACGCATGGCTACACCTTC. Its protein is CAIIDRDSTHGYTF.

This rearrangement joins TRBV24-1 to TRBJ1-1; TRBD1 agrees at 8 bases. With V trimmed by 9 bases and J by 10 bases, 15 bases remained unmatched. The germline CDR1 and CDR2 sequences are KGHDR and SFDVKD. The CDR3 runs to 14 residues. The CDR3 loop reads CATSVPGQAQGAFF. The CDR3 DNA sequence: TGTGCCACCTCCGTCCCGGGACAGGCGCAGGGAGCTTTCTTT.

The V and J genes are TRBV2 and TRBJ2-7; D gene uncertain. The CDR3 is 13 amino acids. Germline loops: CDR1 SNHLY, CDR2 FYNNEI. Trimming took 8 bases from V and 4 from J, leaving 15 bases between them. CDR3 protein: CASSRTEFYEQYF. For the CDR3, the DNA is TGTGCCAGCTCCCGGACGGAGTTTTACGAGCAGTACTTC.

The chain is built from TRBV6-5 and TRBJ2-2, with D possibly matching TRBD1 (5 bases). This CDR3 is 15 amino acids long. V was clipped by 4 bases and J by 1 base, with 10 bases between them. Germline CDR1 MNHEY, CDR2 SVGAGI. Here the CDR3 reads CASSSLGVNTGELFF. CDR3 sequence (DNA): TGTGCCAGCAGTTCGTTAGGGGTGAACACCGGGGAGCTGTTTTTT.

This clonotype was detected only a few times. The CDR3 bases are TGTGCCAGTAGCTCCGGGGTCAAGTCTGAAGCTTTCTTT. This translates into CASSSGVKSEAFF. The V call is TRBV19, the J call TRBJ1-1; D not certain. V shed 6 bases and J shed 6 bases, with 14 bases lying between them. The CDR3 consists of 13 residues. CDR1 LNHDA and CDR2 SQIVND come from the germline V gene (reference sequence).

This clonotype was detected only a few times. The rearrangement uses TRBV4-3 and TRBJ2-5, with D perhaps being TRBD1 or TRBD2 (5 bases each). The V gene lost 5 bases and the J gene lost 4 bases, with 26 bases spanning the gap. This CDR3 has 18 amino acids. Per the germline V gene, CDR1 is LGHNA and CDR2 is YSLEER. The CDR3 loop is CASSITGRGPGSGETQYF. The DNA for the CDR3 is TGCGCCAGCAGCATCACGGGACGGGGACCAGGGAGCGGAGAGACCCAGTACTTC.

The V and J genes are TRBV7-9 and TRBJ1-6, with TRBD1 identical over 7 bases. The CDR3 is 15 amino acids. Germline values: CDR1 SEHNR, CDR2 FQNEAQ (reference sequence). Trimming removed 5 bases from V and 7 bases from J; junction bases left unmatched: 8. CDR3 nucleotide sequence: TGTGCCAGCAGCCCCCCATTAGGGGGCAATTCACCCCTCCACTTT. Its translation is CASSPPLGGNSPLHF.

The rearrangement uses TRBV27 and TRBJ2-4; D is perhaps TRBD2 (6 bases). Trimming pared 5 bases from V and 2 bases from J, leaving 13 bases between. The CDR3 runs 15 residues. CDR1 and CDR2 (germline): MNHEY, SMNVEV (reference sequence). CDR3 DNA sequence: TGTGCCAGCAGTATCATCGGGGGAACCAAAAACATTCAGTACTTC. Translation: CASSIIGGTKNIQYF.

J is TRBJ2-7 and V is TRBV5-1, with D maybe TRBD2 (7 bases). The CDR3 length is 18 residues. V gave up 4 bases and J gave up 2 bases, with 25 bases separating them. Germline CDR1 and CDR2: SGHRS and YFSETQ. CDR3 coding DNA: TGCGCCAGCAGCCTGGCTCCGTCGGGGGCGGGGGCCACCTACGAGCAGTACTTC. Amino acids: CASSLAPSGAGATYEQYF.

The rearrangement links TRBV7-2 to TRBJ1-1; D might be TRBD1 (6 bases). The CDR3 length is 17 residues. The germline gives CDR1 SGHTA, CDR2 FQGNSA. The ends were cut back, 4 bases at V and 1 base at J, with 19 bases in the middle. CDR3 nucleotides: TGTGCCAGCAGCTCCCCGGCAGGGGCCTTTGGGAACACTGAAGCTTTCTTT. As protein: CASSSPAGAFGNTEAFF.

The rearrangement joins TRBV12-3 or TRBV12-4 to TRBJ2-2, with D perhaps matching TRBD1 (6 bases). The CDR3 totals 15 residues. Trimming removed 6 bases at V and 5 bases at J, with 16 bases between. For the CDR3, the DNA is TGTGCCAGCAGCCAAAGGACAGAGAGGACCGGGGAGCTGTTTTTT. Translation gives CASSQRTERTGELFF.

This clonotype was seen a few times. The genes are TRBV7-3 and TRBJ2-3; 7 nucleotides align to TRBD2. V shed 6 bases and J 4 bases; nucleotides not matched to a gene: 7. The CDR3 sequence is 14 residues long. The germline V gene encodes CDR1 SGHTA and CDR2 FQGTGA. Here the CDR3 DNA reads TGTGCCAGCAGTACTGGGGAGGGCGCAGATACGCAGTATTTT. Residues: CASSTGEGADTQYF.

This chain connects TRBV5-6 to TRBJ1-2; 10 bases line up with TRBD1. This CDR3 has 15 amino acids. Germline CDR1 SGHDT, CDR2 YYEEEE. V dropped 3 bases and J dropped 3; count of bases not matched to a gene: 5. This chain's CDR3 is CASSWWTGGDYGYTF. The CDR3 region has the DNA TGTGCCAGCAGCTGGTGGACAGGGGGGGACTATGGCTACACCTTC.

The chain recombines TRBV3-1 with TRBJ1-1; D gene ambiguous. The CDR3 contains 13 residues. The germline gives CDR1 LGHDT, CDR2 YNNKEL (reference sequence). The V and J ends lost 4 bases and 6 bases respectively, with 12 bases between them. The DNA for the CDR3 is TGTGCCAGCAGCCCGTCTCCTAGGGCTGAAGCTTTCTTT. Residues: CASSPSPRAEAFF.